This section outlines one T cell receptor (beta chain) sequence together with its context. The data originate from a study of spatial heterogeneity in lung cancer. The CDR3 sequence is 15 residues long. The germline V and J ends were trimmed by 6 bases and 9 bases, with 18 bases remaining between them. Germline V CDR1 and CDR2: MNHEY, SVGAGI. Time point given: sample taken at primary tumor resection. Whole RNA, isolated from tumor, nontumor lung or frozen PBMC, was sequenced without prior sorting. TCRdb re-called the 5' RACE reads with MiXCR, one entry per CDR3 protein. This table has about 39,000 distinct CDR3 sequences, approximately 3.1% appearing once.

The chain joins TRBV6-5 to TRBJ1-6; D may be TRBD1 (6 bases). The TCR was taken from a male donor with early-stage non-small cell lung cancer. This sample comprised normal lung tissue next to the tumor, obtained at surgery. The CDR3 loop is CASRRTVGGGSPLHF. In nucleotides, the CDR3 is TGTGCCAGCAGAAGGACAGTGGGGGGAGGTTCACCCCTCCACTTT.